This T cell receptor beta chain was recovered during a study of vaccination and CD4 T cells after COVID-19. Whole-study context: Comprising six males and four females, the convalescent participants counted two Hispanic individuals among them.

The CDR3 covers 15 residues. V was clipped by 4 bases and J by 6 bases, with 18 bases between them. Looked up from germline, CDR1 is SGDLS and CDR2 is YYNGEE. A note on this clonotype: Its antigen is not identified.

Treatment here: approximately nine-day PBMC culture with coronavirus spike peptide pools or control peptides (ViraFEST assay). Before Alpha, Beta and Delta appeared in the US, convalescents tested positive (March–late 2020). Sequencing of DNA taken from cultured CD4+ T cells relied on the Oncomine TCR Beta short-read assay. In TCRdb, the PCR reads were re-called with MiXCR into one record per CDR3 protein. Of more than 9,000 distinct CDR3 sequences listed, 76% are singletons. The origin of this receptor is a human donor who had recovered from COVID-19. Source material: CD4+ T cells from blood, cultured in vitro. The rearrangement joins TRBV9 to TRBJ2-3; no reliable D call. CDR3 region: CASSPPGSSKDTQYF. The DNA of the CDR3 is TGTGCCAGCAGCCCCCCCGGCTCCTCCAAGGATACGCAGTATTTT.